What follows describes a single T cell receptor (beta chain). Its antigen remains unknown. The sample's time point: blood 2 weeks post-SBRT. Treatment described: 15 Gy SBRT to primary tumor, nephrectomy 4 weeks later. The patient's renal cell carcinoma had clear cell pathology. Using immunoSEQ multiplex PCR, the repertoire was profiled, and TCRdb retains in-frame clones only, with some absent. In the table there are tens of thousands of clones, about 86% of which are singletons. This specimen comes from a study of radiation and T cells in renal cell carcinoma. There are 14 residues in the CDR3. Trimming stripped 5 bases from V and 0 bases from J, with 10 bases between. CDR1 is LNHDA and CDR2 is SQIVND in the germline V gene (reference sequence). Overall study findings and caveats: In blood, top tumor clones expanded by 2 weeks, shrinking by 4.

Here the sequenced sample was blood, taken from a patient whose treatment included radiotherapy and nephrectomy. The receptor comes from a woman aged 45 to 65 with renal cell carcinoma. The chain couples TRBV19 to TRBJ1-1; D is perhaps TRBD1 (5 bases). The CDR3 here is CASSVTVLNTEAFF. The DNA for the CDR3 is TGTGCCAGTAGTGTGACAGTACTGAACACTGAAGCTTTCTTT.